This entry concerns a single T cell receptor (beta chain). Its cognate antigen is unknown. This sample is part of a study of post-analysis software for immune sequencing data. Germline CDR1 and CDR2: DFQATT and SNEGSKA (reference sequence). The CDR3 is 13 amino acids. V was trimmed by 6 bases and J by 5 bases, leaving 17 bases between them. The study, taken as a whole, reports: A significant reduction in normalized Chao1 diversity was observed in multiple sclerosis patients versus controls. Four or five TRBV segments were significantly more frequent in patients than in controls. TRBV5-6, TRBV5-1 and TRBV20-1 were among these segments.

Unique molecular identifiers had been added to the TCR beta cDNA libraries. TCRdb processed the PCR reads anew with MiXCR; each CDR3 protein has one entry. This table holds roughly 600,000 distinct CDR3 sequences, roughly 45% found once. Source material: blood. The rearrangement joins TRBV20-1 to TRBJ2-7; D is possibly TRBD1 (6 bases). This clonotype was obtained from a girl under 18 with multiple sclerosis. The CDR3, as DNA: TGCAGTGCCAAAATGCCACAGGGTGACGAGCAGTACTTC. This codes for CSAKMPQGDEQYF.